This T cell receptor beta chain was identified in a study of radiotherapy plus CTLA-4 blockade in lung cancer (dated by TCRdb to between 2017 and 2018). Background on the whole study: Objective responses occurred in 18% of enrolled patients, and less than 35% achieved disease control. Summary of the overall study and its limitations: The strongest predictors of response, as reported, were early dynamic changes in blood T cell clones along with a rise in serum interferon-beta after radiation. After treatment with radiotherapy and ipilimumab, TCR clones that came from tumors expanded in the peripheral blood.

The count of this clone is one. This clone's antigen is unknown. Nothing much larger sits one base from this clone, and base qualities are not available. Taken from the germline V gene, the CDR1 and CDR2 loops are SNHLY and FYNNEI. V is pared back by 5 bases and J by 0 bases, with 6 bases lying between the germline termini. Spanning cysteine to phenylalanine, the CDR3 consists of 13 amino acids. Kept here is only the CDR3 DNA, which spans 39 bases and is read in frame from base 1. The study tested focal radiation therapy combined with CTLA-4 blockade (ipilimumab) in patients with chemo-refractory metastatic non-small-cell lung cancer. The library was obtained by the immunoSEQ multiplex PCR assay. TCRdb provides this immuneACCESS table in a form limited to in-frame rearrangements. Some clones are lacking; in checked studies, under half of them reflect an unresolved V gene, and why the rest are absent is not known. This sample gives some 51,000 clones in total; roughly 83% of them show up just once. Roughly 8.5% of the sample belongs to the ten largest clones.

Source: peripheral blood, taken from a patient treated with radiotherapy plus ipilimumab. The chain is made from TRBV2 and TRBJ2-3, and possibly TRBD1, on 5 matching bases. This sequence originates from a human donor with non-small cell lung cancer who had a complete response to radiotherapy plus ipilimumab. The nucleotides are TGTGCCAGCAGTAGGGGTAGCACAGATACGCAGTATTTT. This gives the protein CASSRGSTDTQYF.